Shown below are 12 T cell receptor beta chains from a single sample sequenced in a study of cytomegalovirus exposure and HLA in healthy donors. The PCR employed 60 Vbeta primers together with 13 Jbeta primers. Measured with immunoSEQ multiplex PCR; TCRdb has only the in-frame clones, and not every one. The table includes roughly 140,000 clones, over 75% detected once. The sample was PBMCs. The receptors originated from a woman aged 25-40 years in good health and CMV-seronegative.

The chain links TRBV5-1 to TRBJ2-2; D may be TRBD1 (5 bases). Between the trimmed V and J ends, which lost 0 bases and 2 bases, there was a span of 5 bases. This CDR3 region has 14 residues. The germline V gene encodes CDR1 SGHRS and CDR2 YFSETQ. The CDR3 DNA reads TGCGCCAGCAGCTTGGGGACAAACACCGGGGAGCTGTTTTTT. It translates to CASSLGTNTGELFF.

This clone turned up a few times. The CDR3 protein is CASSFWDRESPLHF. CDR3 coding DNA: TGTGCCAGCAGTTTCTGGGACAGAGAATCACCCCTCCACTTT. This chain links TRBV6-5 with TRBJ1-6; TRBD1 agrees at 7 bases. Per germline, CDR1 MNHEY and CDR2 SVGAGI. With V trimmed by 4 bases and J by 10 bases, 7 bases remained unmatched. The CDR3 has 14 residues.

Regarding this clone: Different DNA sequences within this sample yield the same CDR3. The V call is TRBV4-1, the J call TRBJ2-7, with a tentative D call TRBD1 (5 bases). This CDR3 region has 15 residues. Germline V lookup: CDR1 MGHRA, CDR2 YSYEKL. V was shortened by 0 bases and J by 3 bases, with 12 bases between the two germline ends. As DNA, the CDR3 is TGCGCCAGCAGCCAAGACGGTAGGGGTGGCTACGAGCAGTACTTC. Translation: CASSQDGRGGYEQYF.

This clone was detected once. The chain couples TRBV19 to TRBJ2-6, with unresolved D. The V end was cut by 0 bases, the J end by 0 bases, with 6 bases between. The V gene's germline CDR1 is LNHDA and CDR2 SQIVND (reference sequence). The CDR3 consists of 16 residues. In nucleotides, the CDR3 is TGTGCCAGTAGTATAGATCAATCCTCTGGGGCCAACGTCCTGACTTTC. It codes for CASSIDQSSGANVLTF.

The rearrangement uses TRBV2 and TRBJ1-1; perhaps TRBD1 as D (6 bases). V was pared by 8 bases and J by 6 bases, with 16 bases between. Looked up from germline, CDR1 is SNHLY and CDR2 is FYNNEI. CDR3 length: 13 residues. The CDR3 DNA sequence: TGTGCCAGCGCCGACAGGAAGGGGTCTGAAGCTTTCTTT. The encoded protein is CASADRKGSEAFF.

The chain carries TRBV6-1 and TRBJ2-5; 9 nucleotides align to TRBD1. With 3 bases clipped from V and 4 bases from J, the junction kept 3 bases outside the gene matches. The germline CDR1 and CDR2 sequences are MNHNS and SASEGT. This CDR3 is 14 amino acids long. CDR3 in DNA: TGTGCCAGCAGTGACTACAGGGGGCTAGAGACCCAGTACTTC. It specifies CASSDYRGLETQYF.

The V and J genes are TRBV7-2 and TRBJ1-2; 10 bases map to TRBD1. Germline trimming cut 5 bases from V and 7 bases from J; bases unmatched to any gene: 7. Germline V CDR1 and CDR2: SGHTA, FQGNSA. The CDR3 extends over 14 amino acids. CDR3 nucleotides: TGTGCCAGCAGCCCCGACAGGGGGCTACGTGGCTACACCTTC. Translated, it gives CASSPDRGLRGYTF.

This clone has a handful of counts. The CDR3 sequence: CASSVSDGMYTEAFF. The CDR3 DNA follows: TGTGCCAGCAGTGTCTCTGACGGGATGTACACTGAAGCTTTCTTT. The chain joins TRBV6-1 to TRBJ1-1; D is undetermined. The germline gives CDR1 MNHNS, CDR2 SASEGT. The CDR3 is 15 amino acids. The V gene lost 4 bases and the J gene lost 3 bases, with 15 bases spanning the gap.

In its sample, this clone was seen once. This chain connects TRBV4-1 to TRBJ1-4, with D perhaps TRBD1 (5 bases). Germline V gene lookup returns CDR1 MGHRA and CDR2 YSYEKL. The CDR3 totals 21 residues. V gave up 0 bases and J gave up 0 bases, with 23 bases separating them. In nucleotides, the CDR3 is TGCGCCAGCAGCCAAGAAGGAAGGGGTGGCAAGGTACCTGCAACTAATGAAAAACTGTTTTTT. It specifies CASSQEGRGGKVPATNEKLFF.

CDR3: CASSLAGEAPLHF. The CDR3 DNA reads TGTGCCAGCAGCTTAGCCGGGGAGGCACCCCTCCACTTT. This chain links TRBV5-5 with TRBJ1-6; D remains unclear. The CDR3 loop spans 13 amino acids. Germline lookup yields CDR1 SGHKS and CDR2 YYEKEE (reference sequence). The V end lost 2 bases, the J end lost 11 bases, and 11 bases lay between the germline ends.

This clone was recorded once. The V gene is TRBV7-2, the J gene TRBJ1-1; possibly TRBD1 for D (5 bases). This CDR3 is 14 amino acids long. The germline V and J ends were trimmed by 1 base and 1 base, with 7 bases remaining between them. Looked up from germline, CDR1 is SGHTA and CDR2 is FQGNSA. Here the CDR3 DNA reads TGTGCCAGCAGCTTAGAGACAGCGAACACTGAAGCTTTCTTT. As protein: CASSLETANTEAFF.

The rearrangement joins TRBV6-5 to TRBJ1-1, with 10 bases lining up with TRBD1. The junction had 10 bases not matched to a gene; V was cut back by 6 bases and J by 6 bases. The CDR3 spans 15 residues. Germline V lookup: CDR1 MNHEY, CDR2 SVGAGI. CDR3 protein: CASSSGQGVVAEAFF. The CDR3 coding sequence is TGTGCCAGCAGCTCAGGACAGGGGGTTGTCGCTGAAGCTTTCTTT.